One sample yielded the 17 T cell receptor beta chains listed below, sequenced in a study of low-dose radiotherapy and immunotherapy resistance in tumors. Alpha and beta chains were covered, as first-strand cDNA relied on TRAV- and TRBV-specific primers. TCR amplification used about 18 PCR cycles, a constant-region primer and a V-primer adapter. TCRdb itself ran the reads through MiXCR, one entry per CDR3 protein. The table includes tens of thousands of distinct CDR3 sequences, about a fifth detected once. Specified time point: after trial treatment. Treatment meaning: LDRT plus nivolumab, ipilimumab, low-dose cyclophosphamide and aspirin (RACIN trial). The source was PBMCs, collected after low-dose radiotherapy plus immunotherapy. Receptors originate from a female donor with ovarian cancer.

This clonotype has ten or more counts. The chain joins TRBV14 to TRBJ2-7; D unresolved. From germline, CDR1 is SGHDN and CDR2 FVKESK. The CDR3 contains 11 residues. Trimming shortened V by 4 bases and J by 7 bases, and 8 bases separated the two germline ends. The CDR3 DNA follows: TGTGCCAGCAGCCTGATTGGGGAGCAGTACTTC. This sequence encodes CASSLIGEQYF.

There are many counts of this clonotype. This CDR3 reads CASTLVGGSSYEQYF. The CDR3 DNA sequence: TGTGCCAGCACCTTGGTGGGGGGGAGCTCCTACGAGCAGTACTTC. This chain links TRBV6-2 or TRBV6-3 with TRBJ2-7; 7 nucleotides line up with TRBD2. V shed 7 bases, J shed 0 bases, and the junction held 9 bases outside the gene matches. The V gene's germline CDR1 is MNHEY and CDR2 SVGEGT. The length of the CDR3 is 15 residues.

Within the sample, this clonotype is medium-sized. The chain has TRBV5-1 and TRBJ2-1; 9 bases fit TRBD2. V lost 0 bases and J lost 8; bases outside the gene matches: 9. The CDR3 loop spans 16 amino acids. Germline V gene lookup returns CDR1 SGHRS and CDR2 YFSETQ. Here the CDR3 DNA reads TGCGCCAGCAGCTTGGGGTCCGCGGGGGGGCCCGATGAGCAGTTCTTC. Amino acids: CASSLGSAGGPDEQFF.

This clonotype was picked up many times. The CDR3 nucleotides are TGTGCCAGCAGCCAGCTACAGGGGGCGCCTGGGGCCAACGTCCTGACTTTC. Protein sequence: CASSQLQGAPGANVLTF. The V and J genes are TRBV4-2 and TRBJ2-6; 9 bases line up with TRBD1. V trimming: 3 bases; J trimming: 2 bases; junction bases outside the gene matches: 5. The CDR3 length is 17 residues. Germline values: CDR1 LGHNA, CDR2 YNFKEQ.

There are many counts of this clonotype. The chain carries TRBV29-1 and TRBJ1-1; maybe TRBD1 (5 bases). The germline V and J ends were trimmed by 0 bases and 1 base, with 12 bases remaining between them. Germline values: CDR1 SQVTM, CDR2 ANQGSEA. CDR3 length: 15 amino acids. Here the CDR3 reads CSVEDLQRGNTEAFF. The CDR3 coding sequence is TGCAGCGTTGAAGATCTTCAGAGGGGGAACACTGAAGCTTTCTTT.

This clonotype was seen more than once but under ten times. Written as DNA, the CDR3 is TGTGCCAGCAGTCAAAAGGGGGGTACCTTCCAGGGGTGGTGGGGCAATCAGCCCCAGCATTTT. Its protein is CASSQKGGTFQGWWGNQPQHF. The chain recombines TRBV6-2 or TRBV6-3 with TRBJ1-5; D may be TRBD1 (6 bases). The CDR3 is made up of 21 amino acids. The V gene's germline CDR1 is MNHEY and CDR2 SVGEGT. With 5 bases removed from V and 2 bases from J, the gap between germline ends came to 31 bases.

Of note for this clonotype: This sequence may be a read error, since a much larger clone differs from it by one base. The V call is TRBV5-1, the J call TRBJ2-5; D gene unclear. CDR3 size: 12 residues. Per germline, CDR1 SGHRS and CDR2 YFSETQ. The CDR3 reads CANSPSLETQYF. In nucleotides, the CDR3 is TGCGCCAACAGCCCGAGTCTAGAGACCCAGTACTTC.

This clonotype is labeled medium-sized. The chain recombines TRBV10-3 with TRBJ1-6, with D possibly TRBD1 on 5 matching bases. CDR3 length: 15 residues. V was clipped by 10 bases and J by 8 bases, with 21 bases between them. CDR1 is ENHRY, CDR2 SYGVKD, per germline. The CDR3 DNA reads TGTGCCACCTCGCCGAGACAGACATTTTATTCACCCCTCCACTTT. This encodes CATSPRQTFYSPLHF.

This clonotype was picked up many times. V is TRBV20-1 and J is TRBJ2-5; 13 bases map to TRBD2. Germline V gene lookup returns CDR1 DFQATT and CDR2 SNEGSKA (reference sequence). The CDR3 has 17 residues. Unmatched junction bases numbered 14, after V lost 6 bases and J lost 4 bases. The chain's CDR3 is CSASTGTSGTLRETQYF. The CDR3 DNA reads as TGCAGTGCCTCCACCGGGACTAGCGGGACCCTCCGAGAGACCCAGTACTTC.

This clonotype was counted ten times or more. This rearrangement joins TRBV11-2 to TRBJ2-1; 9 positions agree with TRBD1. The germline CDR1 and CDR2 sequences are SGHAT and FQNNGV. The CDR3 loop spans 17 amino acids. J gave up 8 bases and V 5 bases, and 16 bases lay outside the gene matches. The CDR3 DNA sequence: TGTGCCAGCAGCCTTTCGGGGACAGGGAGAGTATTCCATGAGCAGTTCTTC. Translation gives CASSLSGTGRVFHEQFF.

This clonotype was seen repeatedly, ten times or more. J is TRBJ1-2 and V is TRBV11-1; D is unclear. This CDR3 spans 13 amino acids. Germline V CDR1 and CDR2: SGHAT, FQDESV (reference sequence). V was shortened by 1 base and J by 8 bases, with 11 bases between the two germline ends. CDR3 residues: CASSLGPNEGYTF. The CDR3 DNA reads TGTGCCAGCAGCTTAGGACCCAATGAGGGCTACACCTTC. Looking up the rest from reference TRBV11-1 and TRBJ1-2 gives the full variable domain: EAEVAQSPRYKITEKSQAVAFWCDPISGHATLYWYRQILGQGPELLVQFQDESVVDDSQLPKDRFSAERLKGVDSTLKIQPAELGDSAMYLCASSLGPNEGYTFGSGTRLTVV.

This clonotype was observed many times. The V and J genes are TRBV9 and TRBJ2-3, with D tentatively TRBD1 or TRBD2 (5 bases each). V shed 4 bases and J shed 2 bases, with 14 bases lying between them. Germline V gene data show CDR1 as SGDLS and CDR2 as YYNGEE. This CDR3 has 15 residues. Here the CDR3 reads CASSNRDGDTDTQYF. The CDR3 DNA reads TGTGCCAGCAGCAACCGGGACGGGGACACAGATACGCAGTATTTT.

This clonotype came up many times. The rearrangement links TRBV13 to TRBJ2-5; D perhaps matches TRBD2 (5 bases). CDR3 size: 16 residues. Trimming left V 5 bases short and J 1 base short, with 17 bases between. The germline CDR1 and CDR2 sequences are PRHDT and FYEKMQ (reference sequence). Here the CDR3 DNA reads TGTGCCAGCAGCCCGGGAATCGTGGCCCTCCAAGAGACCCAGTACTTC. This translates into CASSPGIVALQETQYF.

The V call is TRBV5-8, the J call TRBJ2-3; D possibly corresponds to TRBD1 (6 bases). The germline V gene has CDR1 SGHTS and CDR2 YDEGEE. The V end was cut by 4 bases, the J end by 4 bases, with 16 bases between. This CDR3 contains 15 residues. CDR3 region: CASSPKGDRSDTQYF. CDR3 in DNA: TGTGCCAGCAGCCCAAAGGGGGACCGATCAGATACGCAGTATTTT.

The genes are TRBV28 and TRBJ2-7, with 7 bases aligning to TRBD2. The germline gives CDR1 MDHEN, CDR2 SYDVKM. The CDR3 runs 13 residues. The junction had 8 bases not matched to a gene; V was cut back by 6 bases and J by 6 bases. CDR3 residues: CASSRRLASEQYF. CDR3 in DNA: TGTGCCAGCAGCCGCCGACTAGCTTCCGAGCAGTACTTC.

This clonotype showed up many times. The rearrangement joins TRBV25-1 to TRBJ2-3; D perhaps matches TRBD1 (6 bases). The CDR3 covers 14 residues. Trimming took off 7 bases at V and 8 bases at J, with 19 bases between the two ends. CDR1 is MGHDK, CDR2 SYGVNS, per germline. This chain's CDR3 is CASIDRNPSGTQYF. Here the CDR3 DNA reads TGTGCCAGCATCGACAGGAATCCCTCGGGTACGCAGTATTTT.

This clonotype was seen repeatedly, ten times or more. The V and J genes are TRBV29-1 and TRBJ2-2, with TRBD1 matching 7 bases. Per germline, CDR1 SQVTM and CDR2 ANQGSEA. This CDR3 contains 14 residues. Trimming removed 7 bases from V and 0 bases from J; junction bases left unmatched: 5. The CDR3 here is CSARQGSNTGELFF. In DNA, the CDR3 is TGCAGCGCCCGACAGGGTTCGAACACCGGGGAGCTGTTTTTT.